This entry lists 5 T cell receptor beta chains sequenced from one sample in a study of naive and memory T cell subsets. The beta constant-region primer was an equimolar mix of two oligonucleotides covering TRBC1 and TRBC2. TCRdb re-derived calls from the UMI-ligation and nested PCR reads in MiXCR, one entry per CDR3 protein. Found here are some 150,000 distinct CDR3 sequences, more than 15% of them singletons; the top ten hold around 0.14%. Material: naive CD4+ T cells from blood. The origin of the receptors is a human donor in good health.

V is TRBV4-3 and J is TRBJ2-3; TRBD2 agrees at 8 bases. J was trimmed by 1 base and V by 4 bases; bases with no gene match: 13. Germline lookup yields CDR1 LGHNA and CDR2 YSLEER. CDR3 length: 18 residues. CDR3 in amino acids: CASSPGQLAGIRTDTQYF. CDR3 bases: TGCGCCAGCAGCCCAGGCCAATTAGCGGGAATTCGCACAGATACGCAGTATTTT.

This sequence joins TRBV4-2 and TRBJ2-1; D tentatively reads TRBD1 or TRBD2 (5 bases each). V dropped 4 bases and J dropped 8 bases, with 15 bases sitting between them. The germline CDR1 and CDR2 sequences are LGHNA and YNFKEQ. The CDR3 extends over 14 amino acids. CDR3 amino acids: CASSLPRDVDEQFF. In DNA, the CDR3 is TGTGCCAGCAGCCTCCCCCGGGACGTCGATGAGCAGTTCTTC.

This clonotype showed up just a few times. The rearrangement uses TRBV6-5 and TRBJ1-1, with a weak D call TRBD1 (5 bases). The CDR3 runs 14 residues. Germline CDR1 and CDR2: MNHEY and SVGAGI. Trimming took off 0 bases at V and 8 bases at J, with 13 bases between the two ends. As DNA, the CDR3 is TGTGCCAGCAGTTACTCCGGGACCGGAGTCGAAGCTTTCTTT. Translated, it gives CASSYSGTGVEAFF.

This clonotype was detected many times. The chain has TRBV12-3 or TRBV12-4 and TRBJ2-3; D uncertain. The germline V and J ends were trimmed by 6 bases and 5 bases, with 12 bases remaining between them. This CDR3 is built from 13 residues. DNA for the CDR3: TGTGCCAGCAGCCTTACGGACGGAGATACGCAGTATTTT. Protein sequence: CASSLTDGDTQYF.

The rearrangement links TRBV3-1 to TRBJ1-5, with D perhaps TRBD1 (6 bases). The CDR3 loop spans 16 amino acids. CDR1 LGHDT and CDR2 YNNKEL come from the germline V gene (reference sequence). V was pared by 0 bases and J by 4 bases, with 13 bases between. The CDR3 protein is CASSQDGGPPNQPQHF. In DNA form, the CDR3 reads TGTGCCAGCAGCCAAGATGGGGGGCCCCCAAATCAGCCCCAGCATTTT. Complete variable domain (other parts from reference TRBV3-1 and TRBJ1-5): DTAVSQTPKYLVTQMGNDKSIKCEQNLGHDTMYWYKQDSKKFLKIMFSYNNKELIINETVPNRFSPKSPDKAHLNLHINSLELGDSAVYFCASSQDGGPPNQPQHFGDGTRLSIL.